Given below is one T cell receptor (beta chain) in context. This specimen comes from a study of blood T cell repertoires in COVID-19. Study-wide background: T cells, B-cell-depleted T cells, or PBMCs provided the cDNA or gDNA that served as material.

Those who participated ranged in age from roughly 18 to 90 years and resided in 20 to 30 US areas. Recovery among Cohort 3 donors was established by two negative PCRs, clearance, or symptom resolution. The V gene lost 4 bases and the J gene lost 0 bases, with 12 bases spanning the gap. This CDR3 spans 14 amino acids. The germline V gene has CDR1 GTSNPN and CDR2 SVGIG (reference sequence). Generated by immunoSEQ multiplex PCR, the TCRdb table keeps only in-frame clones and is missing some. The profile shows roughly 300,000 clones, 70% to 90% of them singletons. The sequencing sample was made of PBMCs or T cells enriched from blood (not recorded which). This TCR was sampled from a woman in her 30s who had recovered from COVID-19. V and J are TRBV30 and TRBJ1-1, with a weak D call TRBD1 (5 bases). CDR3: CAWTDPGMNTEAFF. CDR3 in DNA: TGTGCCTGGACCGACCCAGGGATGAACACTGAAGCTTTCTTT.